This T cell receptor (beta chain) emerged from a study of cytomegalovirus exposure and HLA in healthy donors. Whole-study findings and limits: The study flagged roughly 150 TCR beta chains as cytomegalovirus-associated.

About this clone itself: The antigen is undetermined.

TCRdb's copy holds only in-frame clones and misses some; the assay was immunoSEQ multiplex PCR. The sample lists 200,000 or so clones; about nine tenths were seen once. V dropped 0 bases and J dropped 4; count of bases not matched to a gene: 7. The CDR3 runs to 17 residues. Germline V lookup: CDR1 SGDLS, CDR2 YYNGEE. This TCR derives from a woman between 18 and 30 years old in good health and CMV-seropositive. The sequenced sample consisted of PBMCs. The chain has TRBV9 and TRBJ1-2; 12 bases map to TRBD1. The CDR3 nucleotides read TGTGCCAGCAGCGTAGAGGGTGGGACAGGGGGCCTCTATGGCTACACCTTC. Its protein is CASSVEGGTGGLYGYTF.